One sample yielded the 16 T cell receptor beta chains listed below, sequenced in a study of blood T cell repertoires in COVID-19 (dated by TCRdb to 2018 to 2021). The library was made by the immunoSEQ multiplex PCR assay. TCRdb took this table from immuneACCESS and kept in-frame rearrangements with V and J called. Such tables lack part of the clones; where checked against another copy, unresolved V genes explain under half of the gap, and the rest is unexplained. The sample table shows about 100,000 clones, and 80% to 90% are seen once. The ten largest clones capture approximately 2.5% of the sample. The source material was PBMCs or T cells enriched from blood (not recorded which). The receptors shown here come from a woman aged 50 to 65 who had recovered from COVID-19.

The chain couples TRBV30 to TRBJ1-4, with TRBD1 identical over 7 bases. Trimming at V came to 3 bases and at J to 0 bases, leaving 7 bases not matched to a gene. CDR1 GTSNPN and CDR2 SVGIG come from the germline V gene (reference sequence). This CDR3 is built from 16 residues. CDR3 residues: CAWSPGTDATNEKLFF. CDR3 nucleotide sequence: TGTGCCTGGAGCCCCGGGACAGATGCAACTAATGAAAAACTGTTTTTT. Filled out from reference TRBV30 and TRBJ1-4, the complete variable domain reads SQTIHQWPATLVQPVGSPLSLECTVEGTSNPNLYWYRQAAGRGLQLLFYSVGIGQISSEVPQNLSASRPQDRQFILSSKKLLLSDSGFYLCAWSPGTDATNEKLFFGSGTQLSVL.

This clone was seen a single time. Here the CDR3 DNA reads TGTGCCACCACCTCCTTTGGGGGGGGCGCATACATTCAGTACTTC. Translation: CATTSFGGGAYIQYF. This rearrangement joins TRBV19 to TRBJ2-4; possible D gene TRBD2, 7 bases. Germline CDR1 and CDR2: LNHDA and SQIVND (reference sequence). The CDR3 is 15 residues long. V was clipped by 10 bases and J by 8 bases, with 24 bases between them.

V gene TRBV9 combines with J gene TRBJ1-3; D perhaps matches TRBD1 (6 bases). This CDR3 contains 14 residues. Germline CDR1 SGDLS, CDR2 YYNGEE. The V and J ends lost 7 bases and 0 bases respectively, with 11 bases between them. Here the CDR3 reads CASATDSSGNTIYF. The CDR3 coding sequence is TGTGCCAGCGCCACGGACAGCTCTGGAAACACCATATATTTT.

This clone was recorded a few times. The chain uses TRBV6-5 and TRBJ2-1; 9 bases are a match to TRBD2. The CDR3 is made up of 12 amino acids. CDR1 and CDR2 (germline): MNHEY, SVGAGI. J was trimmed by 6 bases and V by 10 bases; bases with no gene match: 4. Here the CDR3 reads CATRLAVNEQFF. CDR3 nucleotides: TGTGCCACACGACTAGCGGTCAATGAGCAGTTCTTC.

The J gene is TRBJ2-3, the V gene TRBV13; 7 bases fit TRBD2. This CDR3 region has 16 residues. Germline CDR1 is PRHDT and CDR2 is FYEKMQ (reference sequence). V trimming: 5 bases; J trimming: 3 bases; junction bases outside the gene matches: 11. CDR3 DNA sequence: TGTGCCAGCAGCCCGCGCCTAGCGGAAGATACAGATACGCAGTATTTT. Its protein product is CASSPRLAEDTDTQYF. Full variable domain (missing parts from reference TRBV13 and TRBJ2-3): AAGVIQSPRHLIKEKRETATLKCYPIPRHDTVYWYQQGPGQDPQFLISFYEKMQSDKGSIPDRFSAQQFSDYHSELNMSSLELGDSALYFCASSPRLAEDTDTQYFGPGTRLTVL.

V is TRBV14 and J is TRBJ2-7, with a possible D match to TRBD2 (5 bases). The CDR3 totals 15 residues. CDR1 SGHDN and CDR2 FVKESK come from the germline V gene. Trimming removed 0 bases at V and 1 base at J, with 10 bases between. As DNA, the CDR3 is TGTGCCAGCAGCCAAGACGCCGGAGGATCCTACGAGCAGTACTTC. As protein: CASSQDAGGSYEQYF.

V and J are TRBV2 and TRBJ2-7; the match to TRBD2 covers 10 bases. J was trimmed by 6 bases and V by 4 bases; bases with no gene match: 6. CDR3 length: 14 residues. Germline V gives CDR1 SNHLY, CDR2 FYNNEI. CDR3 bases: TGTGCCAGCAGTGCACAGCGGGAGGGGGGCGAGCAGTACTTC. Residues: CASSAQREGGEQYF.

The CDR3 DNA is TGTGCCACCGACACCGACAGGGTTAACTACAATGAGCAGTTCTTC. Translating it yields CATDTDRVNYNEQFF. This chain connects TRBV2 to TRBJ2-1; 7 bases are shared with TRBD1. Germline CDR1 is SNHLY and CDR2 is FYNNEI. CDR3 size: 15 residues. Trimming took 10 bases from V and 3 from J; bases not matched to a gene: 12.

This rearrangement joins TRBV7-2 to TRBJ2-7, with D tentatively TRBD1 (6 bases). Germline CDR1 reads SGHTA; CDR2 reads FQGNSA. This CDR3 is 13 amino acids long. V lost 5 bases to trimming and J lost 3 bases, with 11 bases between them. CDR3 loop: CASSQTDSYEQYF. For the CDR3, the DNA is TGTGCCAGCAGCCAGACGGACAGCTACGAGCAGTACTTC.

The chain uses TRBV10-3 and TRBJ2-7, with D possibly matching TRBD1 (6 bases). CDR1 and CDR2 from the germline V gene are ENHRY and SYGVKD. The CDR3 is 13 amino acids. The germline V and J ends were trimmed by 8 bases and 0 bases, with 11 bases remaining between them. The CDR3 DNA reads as TGTGCCATCGCCCAGGGGAGCTCCTACGAGCAGTACTTC. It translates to CAIAQGSSYEQYF.

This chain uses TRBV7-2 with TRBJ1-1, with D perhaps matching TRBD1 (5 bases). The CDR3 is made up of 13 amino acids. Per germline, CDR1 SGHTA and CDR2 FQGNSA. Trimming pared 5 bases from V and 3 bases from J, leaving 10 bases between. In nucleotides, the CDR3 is TGTGCCAGCAGCCCGGCGGGGGACACTGAAGCTTTCTTT. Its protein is CASSPAGDTEAFF.

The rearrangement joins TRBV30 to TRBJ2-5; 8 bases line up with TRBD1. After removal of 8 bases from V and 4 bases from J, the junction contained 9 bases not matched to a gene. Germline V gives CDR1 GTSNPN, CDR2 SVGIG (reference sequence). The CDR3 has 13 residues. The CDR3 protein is CAHGTGFLETQYF. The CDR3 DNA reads TGTGCCCACGGGACAGGCTTTCTAGAGACCCAGTACTTC.

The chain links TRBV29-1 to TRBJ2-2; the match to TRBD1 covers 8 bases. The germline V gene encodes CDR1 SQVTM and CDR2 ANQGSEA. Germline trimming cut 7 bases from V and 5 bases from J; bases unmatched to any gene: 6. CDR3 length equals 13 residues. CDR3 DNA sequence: TGCAGCGCAGGACAGGGTTTGACCGGGGAGCTGTTTTTT. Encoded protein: CSAGQGLTGELFF.

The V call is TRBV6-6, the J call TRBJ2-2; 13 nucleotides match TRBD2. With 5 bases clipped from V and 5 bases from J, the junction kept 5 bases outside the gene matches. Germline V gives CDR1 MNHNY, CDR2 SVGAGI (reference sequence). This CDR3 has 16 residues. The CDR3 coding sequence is TGTGCCAGCAGTCCGGGACTAGCGGGGACAACCGGGGAGCTGTTTTTT. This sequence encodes CASSPGLAGTTGELFF.

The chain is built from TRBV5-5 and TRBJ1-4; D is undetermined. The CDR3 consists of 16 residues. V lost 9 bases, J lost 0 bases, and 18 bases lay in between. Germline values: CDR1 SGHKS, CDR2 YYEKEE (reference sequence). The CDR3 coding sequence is TGTGCCACCCGGCGGAGTTTTCAAGCAACTAATGAAAAACTGTTTTTT. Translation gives CATRRSFQATNEKLFF.

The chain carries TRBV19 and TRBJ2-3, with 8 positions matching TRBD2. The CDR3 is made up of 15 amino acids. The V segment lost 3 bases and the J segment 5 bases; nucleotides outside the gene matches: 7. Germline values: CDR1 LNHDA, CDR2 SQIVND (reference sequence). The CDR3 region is CASSIESGGIDTQYF. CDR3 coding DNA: TGTGCCAGTAGTATTGAATCGGGAGGGATAGATACGCAGTATTTT.